This T cell receptor (beta chain) was sequenced during a study of shared clonotypes between healthy human individuals. Deep-level running was used for the assay. The method was immunoSEQ multiplex PCR; TCRdb's version includes in-frame clones alone and lacks a portion of them. This table holds roughly 2,300,000 clones, 85% to 95% found once. This CDR3 comprises 14 residues. From germline, CDR1 is MNHEY and CDR2 SMNVEV (reference sequence). V dropped 5 bases and J dropped 0 bases, with 11 bases sitting between them. This clone is a singleton in its sample. This TCR derives from a man younger than 35 in good health. Some clones in this sample may be carry-over from other donors' samples. Sequencing was done on a sample of naive CD4+ T cells from PBMCs. Subset in this sample: CD45RA+ positively selected. V usage is TRBV27 and J usage is TRBJ2-7; no clear D gene. CDR3 bases: TGTGCCAGCAGTCACGACGGATACTCCTACGAGCAGTACTTC. This translates into CASSHDGYSYEQYF.